This TCR beta chain was identified in a study of cytomegalovirus exposure and HLA in healthy donors. The CDR3 is 14 residues long. The V gene end was trimmed by 6 bases and the J gene end by 3 bases; junction bases not matched to a gene: 7. Germline CDR1 and CDR2: SNHLY and FYNNEI. Profiled with immunoSEQ multiplex PCR; TCRdb holds only in-frame clones, not every one. The sample yields 160,000 or so clones, around 86% seen once. Sequenced input: PBMCs. V gene TRBV2 combines with J gene TRBJ1-2; 7 bases are shared with TRBD1. The TCR originated in a man aged 18 to 30 in good health and CMV-seropositive. The CDR3 bases are TGTGCCAGCAGATTGACAGGGACCCACTATGGCTACACCTTC. It codes for CASRLTGTHYGYTF.